This TCR beta chain appears in the sequencing data of a study of cytomegalovirus exposure and HLA in healthy donors. On the study more broadly: There were a few hundred genotyped donors. Of these, roughly 86% fell in the genetic ancestry cluster associated with self-reported Caucasian donors.

Study-level points and caveats: What TCR beta sequences reportedly achieved was accurate prediction of HLA-A and HLA-B alleles in most subjects.

Points on this clone: What it recognizes is unknown.

Germline V gene lookup returns CDR1 KGHSH and CDR2 LQKENI. This CDR3 is built from 14 residues. Trimming shortened V by 6 bases and J by 2 bases, and 13 bases separated the two germline ends. 13 Jbeta primers and 60 Vbeta primers were used for the PCR. Generated by immunoSEQ multiplex PCR, the TCRdb table keeps only in-frame clones and is missing some. The repertoire includes 85,000 to 100,000 clones, roughly 73% of them detected once, and roughly 6.6% sits in the top ten. The origin of this receptor is a man aged 45-65 years in good health and CMV-seropositive. The V and J genes are TRBV18 and TRBJ2-5; the D gene is possibly TRBD2 (6 bases). Sequenced: PBMCs. The CDR3 region has the DNA TGTGCCAGCTCCCCCGCGGGGAAACAAGAGACCCAGTACTTC. This translates into CASSPAGKQETQYF. The entire variable domain, with the rest obtained from reference TRBV18 and TRBJ2-5, is as follows: NAGVMQNPRHLVRRRGQEARLRCSPMKGHSHVYWYRQLPEEGLKFMVYLQKENIIDESGMPKERFSAEFPKEGPSILRIQQVVRGDSAAYFCASSPAGKQETQYFGPGTRLLVL.